A single sample gave rise to the 3 T cell receptor beta chains below, sequenced in a study of neoadjuvant anti-PD-1 for oral cavity cancer. The repertoire was sequenced with immunoSEQ multiplex PCR; TCRdb's copy has only in-frame clones and lacks some. The data show about 14,000 clones, around three quarters seen once. Time point given: after neoadjuvant nivolumab, at surgical resection. The sample here was PBMCs, taken after nivolumab (anti-PD-1) treatment. These receptors all stem from a person aged 40 to 85 with oral cavity squamous cell carcinoma.

In its sample, this clone was seen a few times. The chain has TRBV6-1 and TRBJ2-7, with D maybe TRBD2 (5 bases). The V gene lost 4 bases and the J gene lost 1 base, with 11 bases spanning the gap. The CDR3 spans 14 residues. The germline V gene encodes CDR1 MNHNS and CDR2 SASEGT. Here the CDR3 reads CASSVLARSYEQYF. The CDR3, as DNA: TGTGCCAGCAGTGTTCTAGCTAGGTCCTACGAGCAGTACTTC.

The chain has TRBV2 and TRBJ2-2; D remains unclear. Trimming cost V 3 bases and J 0 bases, with 8 bases left between them. The CDR3 length is 15 residues. From germline, CDR1 is SNHLY and CDR2 FYNNEI. The chain's CDR3 is CASSDIGSNTGELFF. For the CDR3, the DNA is TGTGCCAGCAGTGATATTGGGTCGAACACCGGGGAGCTGTTTTTT.

The V gene is TRBV30, the J gene TRBJ2-1; 9 bases fit TRBD2. The V and J ends lost 1 base and 0 bases, in that order; junction bases with no gene match: 4. CDR1 is GTSNPN, CDR2 SVGIG, per germline (reference sequence). The CDR3 length is 16 residues. This CDR3 reads CAWSGISGGSYNEQFF. The CDR3 DNA follows: TGTGCCTGGAGTGGGATTAGCGGGGGCTCCTACAATGAGCAGTTCTTC.